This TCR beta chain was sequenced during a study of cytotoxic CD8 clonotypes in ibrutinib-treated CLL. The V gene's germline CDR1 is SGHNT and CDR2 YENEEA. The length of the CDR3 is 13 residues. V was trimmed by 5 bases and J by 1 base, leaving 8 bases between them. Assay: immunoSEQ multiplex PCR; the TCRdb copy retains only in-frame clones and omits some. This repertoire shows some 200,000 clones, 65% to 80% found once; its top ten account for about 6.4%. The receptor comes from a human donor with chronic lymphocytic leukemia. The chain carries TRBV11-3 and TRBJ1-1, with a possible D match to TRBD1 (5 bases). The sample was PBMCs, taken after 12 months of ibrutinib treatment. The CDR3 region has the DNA TGTGCCAGCAGCCACGGACAGAACACTGAAGCTTTCTTT. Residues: CASSHGQNTEAFF.